This TCR beta chain was found in a study of blood T cell repertoires in COVID-19. Study context: The United States, Italy and Spain were the sources of the acute and convalescent COVID-19 samples. The cDNA or gDNA used as material had been derived from T cells, B-cell-depleted T cells, or PBMCs.

Per the original data handling: Researchers report that nucleated cell counts were estimated from reference gene primer amplification. Produced via immunoSEQ multiplex PCR; TCRdb's table is partial and in-frame only. Clonal size and the V and J genes are those of that table, whereas D and trimming came from the DNA. Of about 59,000 clones in the sample, around 85% were seen once. The CDR3 runs 14 residues. Looked up from germline, CDR1 is MRHNA and CDR2 is SNTAGT. Trimming at V came to 5 bases and at J to 0 bases, leaving 2 bases not matched to a gene. Sequencing input: peripheral blood. The chain carries TRBV6-4 and TRBJ1-2; 8 bases map to TRBD1. This clonotype was obtained from a human donor in a cohort sampled during active COVID-19. The CDR3 spells CASSRQGPNYGYTF. The CDR3 DNA reads TGTGCCAGCAGTCGACAGGGGCCTAACTATGGCTACACCTTC.